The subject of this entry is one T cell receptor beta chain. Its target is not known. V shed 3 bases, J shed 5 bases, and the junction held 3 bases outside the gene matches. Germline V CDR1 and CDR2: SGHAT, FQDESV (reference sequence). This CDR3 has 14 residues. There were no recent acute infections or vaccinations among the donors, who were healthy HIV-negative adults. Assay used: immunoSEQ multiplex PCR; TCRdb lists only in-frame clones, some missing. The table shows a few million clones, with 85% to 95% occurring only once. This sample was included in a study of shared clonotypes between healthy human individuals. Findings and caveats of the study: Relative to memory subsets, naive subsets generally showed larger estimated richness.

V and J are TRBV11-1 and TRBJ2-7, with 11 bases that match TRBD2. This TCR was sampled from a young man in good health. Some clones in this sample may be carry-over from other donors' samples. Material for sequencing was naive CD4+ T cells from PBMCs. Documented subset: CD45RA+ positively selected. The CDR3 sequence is CASSLELAGDEQYF. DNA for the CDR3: TGTGCCAGCAGCTTGGAACTAGCGGGAGACGAGCAGTACTTC. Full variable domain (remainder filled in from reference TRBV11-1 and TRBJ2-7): EAEVAQSPRYKITEKSQAVAFWCDPISGHATLYWYRQILGQGPELLVQFQDESVVDDSQLPKDRFSAERLKGVDSTLKIQPAELGDSAMYLCASSLELAGDEQYFGPGTRLTVT.